The 32 T cell receptor beta chains below come from one sample, sequenced in a study of cytomegalovirus exposure and HLA in healthy donors. This PCR relied on a set of 60 Vbeta primers and 13 Jbeta primers. Assay: immunoSEQ multiplex PCR; the TCRdb copy retains only in-frame clones and omits some. The sample has approximately 190,000 clones; more than 75% are singletons. Source material: PBMCs. The receptors originated from a man between 25 and 39 years old in good health and CMV-seronegative.

Only one count was recorded for this clone. The chain is built from TRBV6-5 and TRBJ1-4; TRBD1 matches at 7 bases. The J segment lost 0 bases and the V segment lost 2 bases, leaving 0 bases of the junction unmatched. CDR1 MNHEY and CDR2 SVGAGI come from the germline V gene. CDR3 length: 15 residues. The CDR3 protein is CASSYGTATNEKLFF. CDR3 bases: TGTGCCAGCAGTTACGGGACAGCAACTAATGAAAAACTGTTTTTT.

The chain carries TRBV27 and TRBJ1-1, with TRBD1 identical over 8 bases. The CDR3 consists of 15 residues. Germline CDR1 is MNHEY and CDR2 is SMNVEV (reference sequence). V lost 5 bases to trimming and J lost 0 bases; unmatched junction nucleotides: 5. The DNA of the CDR3 is TGTGCCAGCAGTCCAGGGGGCGGAATGAACACTGAAGCTTTCTTT. Translation gives CASSPGGGMNTEAFF.

This chain joins TRBV10-3 and TRBJ1-1, with D possibly matching TRBD1 (6 bases). CDR3 length: 17 amino acids. Germline V gene sequence: CDR1 ENHRY, CDR2 SYGVKD. V dropped 9 bases and J dropped 2 bases, with 25 bases sitting between them. CDR3 nucleotide sequence: TGTGCCATTGGGGGTGGGGGGGGACAAGGAACTAACACTGAAGCTTTCTTT. The encoded protein is CAIGGGGGQGTNTEAFF.

The V gene is TRBV2, the J gene TRBJ2-5; D uncertain. The tail of the sequence fits TRBJ2-7 better, so the J call may be wrong. This CDR3 region has 14 residues. CDR1 is SNHLY and CDR2 is FYNNEI in the germline V gene. The CDR3 DNA reads as TGTGCCAGCAGTGACCCGGCCCCCGGGTACGAGCAGTACTTC. Its protein product is CASSDPAPGYEQYF.

The chain is built from TRBV6-6 and TRBJ1-6; 7 bases are shared with TRBD1. Looked up from germline, CDR1 is MNHNY and CDR2 is SVGAGI (reference sequence). V lost 7 bases to trimming and J lost 8 bases; unmatched junction nucleotides: 11. The CDR3 loop spans 15 amino acids. CDR3 region: CASIQNRGTDSPLHF. In DNA, the CDR3 is TGTGCCAGCATCCAAAACAGGGGTACGGATTCACCCCTCCACTTT.

This rearrangement joins TRBV4-2 to TRBJ2-5; 9 bases match TRBD2. This CDR3 has 17 residues. CDR1 and CDR2 (germline): LGHNA, YNFKEQ. V shed 0 bases and J 2 bases; nucleotides not matched to a gene: 7. The CDR3 loop is CASSQDSAGGLQETQYF. The CDR3 DNA follows: TGTGCCAGCAGCCAAGATTCCGCGGGGGGGCTACAAGAGACCCAGTACTTC.

The chain joins TRBV7-9 to TRBJ2-7; weak D call: TRBD1 (5 bases). Germline V gene sequence: CDR1 SEHNR, CDR2 FQNEAQ (reference sequence). Trimming stripped 3 bases from V and 2 bases from J, with 14 bases between. The CDR3 length is 15 residues. The CDR3 DNA sequence: TGTGCCAGCAGCTTCGGACACTTTCCCCCCTACGAGCAGTACTTC. Encoded protein: CASSFGHFPPYEQYF.

The CDR3 is CATSRDKARDYTEAFF. The CDR3, as DNA: TGTGCCACCAGCAGAGATAAGGCACGCGACTACACTGAAGCTTTCTTT. The rearrangement uses TRBV15 and TRBJ1-1, with no clear D. The CDR3 sequence is 16 residues long. Per germline, CDR1 LNHNV and CDR2 YYDKDF (reference sequence). Trimming pared 0 bases from V and 3 bases from J, leaving 14 bases between.

This chain links TRBV19 with TRBJ1-5; possibly TRBD1 for D (5 bases). The V gene's germline CDR1 is LNHDA and CDR2 SQIVND (reference sequence). V was cut by 5 bases and J by 3 bases, with 14 bases left in between. This CDR3 has 15 amino acids. The CDR3 here is CASSLADRFNQPQHF. The CDR3 DNA reads as TGTGCCAGTAGTCTCGCCGACAGATTCAATCAGCCCCAGCATTTT.

The chain joins TRBV7-9 to TRBJ2-5; no definite D call. This CDR3 contains 15 residues. Trimming stripped 3 bases from V and 2 bases from J, with 13 bases between. CDR1 is SEHNR, CDR2 FQNEAQ, per germline (reference sequence). The CDR3: CASSFMATSQETQYF. The CDR3 nucleotides are TGTGCCAGCAGCTTTATGGCAACATCTCAAGAGACCCAGTACTTC.

J is TRBJ2-3 and V is TRBV28; 7 bases are a match to TRBD2. Losses at the gene ends were 3 bases for V and 4 bases for J; bases not matched to a gene: 19. The CDR3 length is 19 residues. Germline V CDR1 and CDR2: MDHEN, SYDVKM. The CDR3 coding sequence is TGTGCCAGCAGTTTCCGGCCTCCGGACGCGGGAGAGGACGCAGATACGCAGTATTTT. It translates to CASSFRPPDAGEDADTQYF.

The V call is TRBV11-1, the J call TRBJ2-7, with 7 bases identical to TRBD1. J was trimmed by 13 bases and V by 4 bases; bases with no gene match: 13. This CDR3 has 13 amino acids. Germline V gives CDR1 SGHAT, CDR2 FQDESV (reference sequence). The CDR3 DNA reads as TGTGCCAGCAGCTCGCGACAGGGACGGAGTGACTACTTC. It is translated as CASSSRQGRSDYF.

Here the CDR3 DNA reads TGTGCCAGCAGACCGACTAGCGGGGGCCGCGTAGGGTCAGAGACCCAGTACTTC. Translating gives CASRPTSGGRVGSETQYF. This chain uses TRBV7-2 with TRBJ2-5, with TRBD2 matching over 12 bases. The CDR3 consists of 18 residues. From germline, CDR1 is SGHTA and CDR2 FQGNSA. With V trimmed by 6 bases and J by 4 bases, 15 bases remained unmatched.

The chain is built from TRBV19 and TRBJ1-1, with D maybe TRBD1 (5 bases). CDR1 and CDR2 from the germline V gene are LNHDA and SQIVND (reference sequence). The ends were cut back, 4 bases at V and 1 base at J, with 16 bases in the middle. There are 16 residues in the CDR3. CDR3 in DNA: TGTGCCAGTAGTAGTAAGGCGGGACTCTGGAACACTGAAGCTTTCTTT. Its protein is CASSSKAGLWNTEAFF. The full variable domain, its missing parts supplied by reference TRBV19 and TRBJ1-1, is DGGITQSPKYLFRKEGQNVTLSCEQNLNHDAMYWYRQDPGQGLRLIYYSQIVNDFQKGDIAEGYSVSREKKESFPLTVTSAQKNPTAFYLCASSSKAGLWNTEAFFGQGTRLTVV.

The rearrangement joins TRBV19 to TRBJ1-1; maybe TRBD1 (6 bases). Trimming stripped 5 bases from V and 5 bases from J, with 12 bases between. The germline V gene encodes CDR1 LNHDA and CDR2 SQIVND (reference sequence). This CDR3 has 13 residues. CDR3 protein: CASSYRGTTEAFF. CDR3 coding DNA: TGTGCCAGTAGTTATAGAGGGACAACTGAAGCTTTCTTT.

Only one count was recorded for this clone. The chain links TRBV19 to TRBJ2-4, with 7 bases aligning to TRBD1. The CDR3 is 16 residues long. Germline CDR1 LNHDA, CDR2 SQIVND (reference sequence). After removal of 5 bases from V and 0 bases from J, the junction contained 7 bases not matched to a gene. The CDR3 spells CASSPRDSVAKNIQYF. In DNA, the CDR3 is TGTGCCAGTAGTCCCCGGGACAGTGTAGCCAAAAACATTCAGTACTTC.

The gene calls are TRBV28 and TRBJ2-4, with 8 bases identical to TRBD2. V lost 6 bases and J lost 3; bases outside the gene matches: 19. Germline V lookup: CDR1 MDHEN, CDR2 SYDVKM. This CDR3 has 19 residues. The CDR3 sequence: CASRKGRRSSGPLKNIQYF. In DNA, the CDR3 is TGTGCCAGCAGAAAGGGGCGGCGGTCTAGCGGGCCCCTCAAAAACATTCAGTACTTC. Drawing the rest from reference TRBV28 and TRBJ2-4, the complete variable domain is DVKVTQSSRYLVKRTGEKVFLECVQDMDHENMFWYRQDPGLGLRLIYFSYDVKMKEKGDIPEGYSVSREKKERFSLILESASTNQTSMYLCASRKGRRSSGPLKNIQYFGAGTRLSVL.

This clone was counted once. The gene calls are TRBV18 and TRBJ1-1; D unclear. Germline V CDR1 and CDR2: KGHSH, LQKENI. Trimming left V 6 bases short and J 0 bases short, with 11 bases between. CDR3 length: 14 amino acids. In DNA form, the CDR3 reads TGTGCCAGCTCGCCGACGGGAGTGAACACTGAAGCTTTCTTT. This encodes CASSPTGVNTEAFF.

DNA of the CDR3: TGTGCCAGCAGTGACACCTACCTGACGAACACCGGGGAGCTGTTTTTT. It translates to CASSDTYLTNTGELFF. The rearrangement uses TRBV6-1 and TRBJ2-2; D is unresolved. Germline V CDR1 and CDR2: MNHNS, SASEGT. The CDR3 covers 16 residues. The V end lost 3 bases, the J end lost 0 bases, and 11 bases lay between the germline ends.

The chain joins TRBV7-6 to TRBJ2-3, with TRBD2 matching 8 bases. The CDR3 runs 15 residues. CDR1 is SGHVS and CDR2 is FNYEAQ in the germline V gene. V lost 2 bases, J lost 0 bases, and 1 base stayed unmatched. The CDR3: CASSLSGRSTDTQYF. The CDR3 DNA is TGTGCCAGCAGCTTAAGCGGGAGAAGCACAGATACGCAGTATTTT.

This clone was found a few times. The chain recombines TRBV7-2 with TRBJ2-2; no clear D. The V and J ends lost 5 bases and 1 base respectively, with 11 bases between them. This CDR3 spans 15 amino acids. Germline CDR1 reads SGHTA; CDR2 reads FQGNSA. The CDR3 bases are TGTGCCAGCAGCCCACCACTTCAGAACACCGGGGAGCTGTTTTTT. Translating gives CASSPPLQNTGELFF.

This clone was seen more than once but under ten times. As DNA, the CDR3 is TGTGCCAGCAGTTTAAGGGGGTCCTACGAGCAGTACTTC. It is translated as CASSLRGSYEQYF. The V gene is TRBV27, the J gene TRBJ2-5, with D possibly TRBD1 on 6 matching bases. TRBJ2-7 matches the DNA end more closely, so the J call is doubtful. Germline CDR1 is MNHEY and CDR2 is SMNVEV (reference sequence). The CDR3 spans 13 residues.

This clone was detected a few times. The chain joins TRBV11-2 to TRBJ2-7; a possible D gene is TRBD1 (6 bases). Per the germline V gene, CDR1 is SGHAT and CDR2 is FQNNGV. V lost 5 bases to trimming and J lost 3 bases, with 20 bases between them. The CDR3 consists of 16 residues. The CDR3 protein is CASSPQGRTAIYEQYF. In DNA, the CDR3 is TGTGCCAGCAGCCCCCAGGGTAGGACAGCTATCTACGAGCAGTACTTC.

V usage is TRBV2 and J usage is TRBJ1-2, with 7 bases fitting TRBD1. The CDR3 consists of 13 residues. CDR1 and CDR2 (germline): SNHLY, FYNNEI. J was trimmed by 10 bases and V by 4 bases; bases with no gene match: 9. CDR3 nucleotides: TGTGCCAGCAGTGGGGGGACAGACTTGGACTACACCTTC. Amino acid sequence: CASSGGTDLDYTF. The variable domain in full, completed from reference TRBV2 and TRBJ1-2, reads EPEVTQTPSHQVTQMGQEVILRCVPISNHLYFYWYRQILGQKVEFLVSFYNNEISEKSEIFDDQFSVERPDGSNFTLKIRSTKLEDSAMYFCASSGGTDLDYTFGSGTRLTVV.

The genes are TRBV4-2 and TRBJ1-1, with D possibly being TRBD1 (5 bases). The CDR3 runs 14 residues. Germline CDR1 reads LGHNA; CDR2 reads YNFKEQ. The V gene lost 0 bases and the J gene lost 8 bases, with 13 bases spanning the gap. CDR3 nucleotide sequence: TGTGCCAGCAGCCAAGACGGCAGGGTCGGGGAAGCTTTCTTT. Translation: CASSQDGRVGEAFF.

Only one count was recorded for this clone. This chain's CDR3 is CASSYGSGSGNTIYF. CDR3 bases: TGCGCCAGCAGCTACGGTTCGGGCTCTGGAAACACCATATATTTT. This sequence joins TRBV5-1 and TRBJ1-3; no definite D call. CDR3 length equals 15 residues. Germline V CDR1 and CDR2: SGHRS, YFSETQ. Trimming removed 3 bases from V and 0 bases from J, with 10 bases in between.

This chain uses TRBV5-1 with TRBJ2-7; weak D call: TRBD2 (6 bases). CDR3 size: 14 residues. The ends were cut back, 4 bases at V and 4 bases at J, with 15 bases in the middle. Germline CDR1 reads SGHRS; CDR2 reads YFSETQ. The chain's CDR3 is CASSSRDLPYEQYF. In DNA, the CDR3 is TGCGCCAGCAGCAGTCGGGACTTACCTTACGAGCAGTACTTC. The entire variable domain, with the rest obtained from reference TRBV5-1 and TRBJ2-7, is as follows: KAGVTQTPRYLIKTRGQQVTLSCSPISGHRSVSWYQQTPGQGLQFLFEYFSETQRNKGNFPGRFSGRQFSNSRSEMNVSTLELGDSALYLCASSSRDLPYEQYFGPGTRLTVT.

The chain has TRBV29-1 and TRBJ2-1; 9 nucleotides agree with TRBD1. Trimming cost V 7 bases and J 4 bases; bases outside gene matches: 2. In germline, CDR1 is SQVTM, CDR2 ANQGSEA. There are 12 residues in the CDR3. CDR3 sequence (DNA): TGCAGCGCTGGGACAGGGTACAATGAGCAGTTCTTC. Protein: CSAGTGYNEQFF.

The CDR3 DNA is TGTGCCAGCAGCTTGAGGACTAGCGGGAGAGGGAATGAGCAGTTCTTC. Translating gives CASSLRTSGRGNEQFF. The rearrangement links TRBV5-4 to TRBJ2-1; 13 nucleotides line up with TRBD2. CDR3 length equals 16 residues. V lost 1 base, J lost 7 bases, and 5 bases stayed unmatched. Germline assignment: CDR1 SGHNT and CDR2 YYREEE (reference sequence). The whole variable domain, filled in from reference TRBV5-4 and TRBJ2-1, reads ETGVTQSPTHLIKTRGQQVTLRCSSQSGHNTVSWYQQALGQGPQFIFQYYREEENGRGNFPPRFSGLQFPNYSSELNVNALELDDSALYLCASSLRTSGRGNEQFFGPGTRLTVL.

This clone was observed once. The rearrangement links TRBV4-1 to TRBJ1-5, with D perhaps matching TRBD1 (5 bases). Germline V gene lookup returns CDR1 MGHRA and CDR2 YSYEKL. This CDR3 has 13 amino acids. V was cut by 0 bases and J by 9 bases, with 9 bases left in between. The CDR3 sequence: CASSQDRDRPQHF. The DNA of the CDR3 is TGCGCCAGCAGCCAAGACAGGGATAGGCCCCAGCATTTT.

The chain links TRBV15 to TRBJ2-1, with 16 bases fitting TRBD2. Germline CDR1 LNHNV, CDR2 YYDKDF (reference sequence). Trimming at V came to 3 bases and at J to 8 bases, leaving 10 bases not matched to a gene. This CDR3 contains 18 residues. The CDR3 is CATSRGGLAGGERDEQFF. The CDR3 region has the DNA TGTGCCACCAGCAGGGGGGGACTAGCGGGAGGGGAGAGGGATGAGCAGTTCTTC.

This clone was observed a single time. The chain carries TRBV6-6 and TRBJ1-6; D may be TRBD1 (5 bases). Germline V lookup: CDR1 MNHNY, CDR2 SVGAGI (reference sequence). The CDR3 consists of 16 residues. Trimming took 8 bases from V and 8 from J, leaving 22 bases between them. The CDR3 loop is CASGTQAAVGDSPLHF. The CDR3 coding sequence is TGTGCCAGCGGAACACAGGCCGCTGTAGGGGATTCACCCCTCCACTTT.